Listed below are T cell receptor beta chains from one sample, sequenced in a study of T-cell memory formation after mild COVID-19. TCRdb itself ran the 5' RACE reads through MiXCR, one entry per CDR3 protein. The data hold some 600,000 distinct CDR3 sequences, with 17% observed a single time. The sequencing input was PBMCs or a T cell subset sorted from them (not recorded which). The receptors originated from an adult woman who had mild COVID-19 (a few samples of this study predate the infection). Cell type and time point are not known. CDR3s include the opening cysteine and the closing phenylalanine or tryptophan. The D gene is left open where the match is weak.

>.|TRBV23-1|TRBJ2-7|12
CASSPTANEQYF
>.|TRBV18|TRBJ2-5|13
CASSPTWGETQYF
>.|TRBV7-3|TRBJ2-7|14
CASSLIGSNDEQYF
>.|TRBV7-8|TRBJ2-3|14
CASSQTSYADTQYF
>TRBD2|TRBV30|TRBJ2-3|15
CAWSPHGGAGDTQYF
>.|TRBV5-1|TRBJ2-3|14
CASSLDGGRDTQYF
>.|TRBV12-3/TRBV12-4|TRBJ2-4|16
CASTLGWGLAKNIQYF
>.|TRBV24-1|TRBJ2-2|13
CATSDLGSGELFF
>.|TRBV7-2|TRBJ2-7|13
CASSFDERYEQYF
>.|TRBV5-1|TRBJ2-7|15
CASSLEGSPYYEQYF
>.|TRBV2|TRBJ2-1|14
CASKAAGVYNEQFF
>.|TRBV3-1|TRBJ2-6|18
CASSQVGVGGPGANVLTF
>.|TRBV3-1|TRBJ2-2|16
CASSYYMGPNTGELFF
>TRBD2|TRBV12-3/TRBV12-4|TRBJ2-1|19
CASSYPLAGGTLGYNEQFF
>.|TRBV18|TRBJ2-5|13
CASSPGNRETQYF
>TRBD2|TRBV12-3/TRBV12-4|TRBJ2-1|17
CASSPILLAGEYNEQFF
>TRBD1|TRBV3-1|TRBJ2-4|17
CASSQAGQSLAKNIQYF
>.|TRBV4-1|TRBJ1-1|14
CASSQRGAGTEAFF
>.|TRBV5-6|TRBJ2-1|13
CASTFVSVNEQFF